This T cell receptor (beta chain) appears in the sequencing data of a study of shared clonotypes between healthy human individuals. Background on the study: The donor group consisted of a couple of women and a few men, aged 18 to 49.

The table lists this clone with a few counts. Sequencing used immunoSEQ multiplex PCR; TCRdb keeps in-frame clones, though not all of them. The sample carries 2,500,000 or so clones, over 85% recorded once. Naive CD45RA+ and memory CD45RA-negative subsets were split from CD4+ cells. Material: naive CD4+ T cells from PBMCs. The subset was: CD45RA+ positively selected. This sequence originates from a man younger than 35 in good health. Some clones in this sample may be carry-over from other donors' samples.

CDR3 nucleotides: TGTGCTAGTGGACCCGGACACGGACTAGAGACCCAGTACTTC. It codes for CASGPGHGLETQYF. The chain is built from TRBV12-5 and TRBJ2-5; tentatively, D is TRBD1 or TRBD2 (5 bases each). Germline-derived CDR1 and CDR2 are LGHNT and FRNRAP. The ends were cut back, 6 bases at V and 4 bases at J, with 15 bases in the middle. This CDR3 has 14 residues. Using reference TRBV12-5 and TRBJ2-5 for the parts outside the CDR3, the full variable domain is DARVTQTPRHKVTEMGQEVTMRCQPILGHNTVFWYRQTMMQGLELLAYFRNRAPLDDSGMPKDRFSAEMPDATLATLKIQPSEPRDSAVYFCASGPGHGLETQYFGPGTRLLVL.